This is a list of T cell receptor beta chains from one sample in a study of blood T cell repertoires in COVID-19. The assay was immunoSEQ multiplex PCR, and TCRdb's table has in-frame clones only and misses some. Among 150,000 to 200,000 clones listed, about four fifths were seen once. The sequencing sample was made of PBMCs or T cells enriched from blood (not recorded which). Source of these receptors: an older woman who had recovered from COVID-19. Both conserved end residues are part of each CDR3. The order of the fields is V gene, D gene, clone size, J gene, CDR3 protein, CDR3 DNA. D genes are given only for firm matches. Size tells how often a clone was seen (once, few, many) or the class of an expanded clone, and some rows leave it out.

TRBV5-5,TRBD1,NA,TRBJ2-1,CASSFGGQGGGNEQFF,TGTGCCAGCAGCTTTGGTGGACAGGGGGGTGGGAATGAGCAGTTCTTC
TRBV12-5,NA,NA,TRBJ2-5,CASGIKEGGPGKTQYF,TGTGCTAGTGGTATAAAGGAGGGGGGGCCTGGGAAGACCCAGTACTTC
TRBV5-6,NA,NA,TRBJ2-7,CASSRTVSSYEQYF,TGTGCCAGCAGCAGGACAGTGAGCTCCTACGAGCAGTACTTC
TRBV5-5,TRBD2,few,TRBJ2-1,CASSFPSGGSEQFF,TGTGCCAGCAGCTTCCCTAGCGGGGGGAGTGAGCAGTTCTTC
TRBV6-5,NA,NA,TRBJ2-5,CASNPSWGSGETQYF,TGTGCCAGCAACCCTAGCTGGGGATCGGGGGAGACCCAGTACTTC
TRBV5-1,NA,NA,TRBJ2-1,CASSLVNNEQFF,TGCGCCAGCAGCTTGGTAAACAATGAGCAGTTCTTC
TRBV24-1,TRBD2,few,TRBJ2-2,CATSEVRVTSGANTGELFF,TGTGCCACCAGTGAGGTGAGAGTGACTAGCGGGGCGAACACCGGGGAGCTGTTTTTT
TRBV7-3,NA,few,TRBJ2-7,CASSPYTLGSYEQYF,TGTGCCAGCAGCCCATATACCCTAGGTTCCTACGAGCAGTACTTC
TRBV18,NA,NA,TRBJ2-3,CASRTQGSYTDTQYF,TGTGCCAGCCGGACGCAGGGGTCCTACACAGATACGCAGTATTTT
TRBV10-2,NA,NA,TRBJ2-4,CASSEWGVKNIQYF,TGCGCCAGCAGTGAATGGGGGGTCAAAAACATTCAGTACTTC
TRBV6-4,NA,NA,TRBJ2-3,CASSDGRGGTDTQYF,TGTGCCAGCAGTGACGGGCGGGGAGGCACAGATACGCAGTATTTT
TRBV5-1,NA,NA,TRBJ1-5,CASSLGRQVYSNQPQHF,TGCGCCAGCAGCTTGGGTCGACAGGTATATAGCAATCAGCCCCAGCATTTT
TRBV2,NA,NA,TRBJ1-2,CASSLNQGYGYTF,TGTGCCAGCAGTCTGAATCAGGGGTACGGCTACACCTTC
TRBV9,NA,NA,TRBJ2-1,CASSVGGGAMYNEQFF,TGTGCCAGCAGCGTAGGAGGGGGGGCGATGTACAATGAGCAGTTCTTC
TRBV4-1,NA,many,TRBJ1-1,CASSRPGSEAFF,TGCGCCAGCAGCCGCCCGGGTTCTGAAGCTTTCTTT
TRBV6-6,TRBD1,NA,TRBJ1-2,CASSRDRNYGYTF,TGTGCCAGCAGCCGGGACAGAAACTATGGCTACACCTTC
TRBV4-1,NA,NA,TRBJ1-2,CASSHETAPGGYGYTF,TGCGCCAGCAGCCATGAGACAGCCCCGGGGGGGTATGGCTACACCTTC
TRBV14,NA,NA,TRBJ1-2,CASSPDRHGYTF,TGTGCCAGCAGCCCGGACAGACATGGCTACACCTTC
TRBV29-1,NA,NA,TRBJ1-1,CSYTRGTEAFF,TGCAGCTATACGCGGGGCACTGAAGCTTTCTTT
TRBV15,TRBD1,NA,TRBJ2-3,CATKPGQGSTDTQYF,TGTGCCACCAAACCGGGACAGGGAAGCACAGATACGCAGTATTTT
TRBV19,NA,NA,TRBJ1-6,CASTDSAFESDSPLHF,TGTGCCAGTACTGATAGCGCATTTGAATCGGATTCACCCCTCCACTTT
TRBV7-3,TRBD2,few,TRBJ2-7,CASSLMGTSSEQYF,TGTGCCAGCAGCTTAATGGGGACTAGCAGCGAGCAGTACTTC
TRBV2,TRBD1,NA,TRBJ2-1,CASRGEGAGFF,TGTGCCAGCAGGGGTGAGGGGGCCGGGTTCTTC
TRBV18,TRBD1,NA,TRBJ1-2,CASSPRMDRAPGYTF,TGTGCCAGCTCACCCCGAATGGACAGGGCTCCCGGCTACACCTTC
TRBV5-1,TRBD2,NA,TRBJ2-7,CASSLERTSGDEQYF,TGCGCCAGCAGCTTGGAAAGGACTAGCGGGGATGAGCAGTACTTC
TRBV4-1,TRBD2,NA,TRBJ2-7,CASSVRPGLAGVATYEQYF,TGCGCCAGCAGCGTCAGACCGGGACTAGCGGGGGTGGCGACCTACGAGCAGTACTTC
TRBV5-4,TRBD1,NA,TRBJ2-2,CASSLGQGYTGELFF,TGTGCCAGCAGCTTGGGACAGGGTTACACCGGGGAGCTGTTTTTT
TRBV9,NA,NA,TRBJ1-1,CASSGEIAENTEAFF,TGTGCCAGCAGCGGAGAGATTGCCGAGAACACTGAAGCTTTCTTT
TRBV12-5,NA,NA,TRBJ2-2,CASGLDPGAPTNTGELFF,TGTGCTAGTGGTTTGGACCCGGGAGCCCCCACGAACACCGGGGAGCTGTTTTTT
TRBV7-3,TRBD2,NA,TRBJ2-5,CASSLGSSGGLQETQYF,TGTGCCAGCAGCTTAGGTTCTAGCGGGGGCCTACAAGAGACCCAGTACTTC
TRBV9,NA,NA,TRBJ2-3,CASSGGYGTQYF,TGTGCCAGCAGCGGAGGATACGGTACGCAGTATTTT
TRBV12-5,TRBD1,NA,TRBJ1-6,CASGLGTGNSPLHF,TGTGCTAGTGGTCTGGGGACAGGCAATTCACCCCTCCACTTT
TRBV3-1/TRBV3-2,NA,NA,TRBJ2-7,CASSQSVDEQYF,TGTGCCAGCAGCCAAAGCGTGGACGAGCAGTACTTC
TRBV29-1,NA,NA,TRBJ1-1,CSSLDRLSQMNTEAFF,TGCAGTTCTCTCGACAGGCTCTCACAAATGAACACTGAAGCTTTCTTT
TRBV25-1,NA,few,TRBJ1-1,CASSGSGWDKAFF,TGTGCCAGCAGTGGTTCGGGGTGGGACAAAGCTTTCTTT
TRBV27,NA,NA,TRBJ2-3,CASSFRGYGTDTQYF,TGTGCCAGCAGTTTCCGAGGGTACGGCACAGATACGCAGTATTTT
TRBV7-2,NA,NA,TRBJ2-7,CASSLAGQPLNEQYF,TGTGCCAGCAGCTTGGCGGGGCAACCATTGAACGAGCAGTACTTC
TRBV5-6,NA,NA,TRBJ2-6,CASSFRGGANVLTF,TGTGCCAGCAGCTTTCGGGGAGGGGCCAACGTCCTGACTTTC
TRBV6-5,NA,NA,TRBJ1-2,CASIPEGTRRGYTF,TGTGCCAGCATCCCCGAGGGGACTAGGAGGGGCTACACCTTC
TRBV6-5,TRBD1,NA,TRBJ1-4,CASSYDRVNEKLFF,TGTGCCAGCAGTTACGACAGGGTTAATGAAAAACTGTTTTTT
TRBV6-6,TRBD1,NA,TRBJ1-1,CASSPIQGEGEAFF,TGTGCCAGCAGTCCAATACAGGGGGAGGGTGAAGCTTTCTTT
TRBV7-3,TRBD2,NA,TRBJ2-1,CASSLNPSGGDPNEQFF,TGTGCCAGCAGCCTCAATCCTAGCGGGGGGGATCCCAATGAGCAGTTCTTC
TRBV20-1,NA,NA,TRBJ2-5,CSAPFGETQYF,TGCAGTGCGCCTTTCGGGGAGACCCAGTACTTC
TRBV5-6,NA,once,TRBJ2-3,CASSSQGSTDTQYF,TGTGCCAGCAGCTCCCAGGGAAGCACAGATACGCAGTATTTT
TRBV30,NA,NA,TRBJ1-5,CAWSEQDDQPQHF,TGTGCCTGGAGTGAACAGGACGATCAGCCCCAGCATTTT
TRBV13,TRBD1,NA,TRBJ2-6,CASSLRRGPSGANVLTF,TGTGCCAGCAGCTTGCGCAGGGGGCCCTCTGGGGCCAACGTCCTGACTTTC
TRBV5-1,NA,NA,TRBJ1-1,CASSLPGDTEAFF,TGCGCCAGCAGCTTACCAGGGGACACTGAAGCTTTCTTT
TRBV6-5,NA,NA,TRBJ1-1,CASYRNTEAFF,TGTGCCAGCTACAGGAACACTGAAGCTTTCTTT
TRBV6-5,TRBD2,NA,TRBJ2-7,CASSLQLATEQYF,TGTGCCAGCAGCCTTCAACTAGCGACCGAGCAGTACTTC
TRBV5-4,TRBD2,few,TRBJ2-5,CATRTSAQETQYF,TGTGCCACCCGGACTAGCGCTCAAGAGACCCAGTACTTC
TRBV7-9,TRBD2,NA,TRBJ2-3,CASSLARTSEPLDTQYF,TGTGCCAGCAGCTTAGCGCGGACTAGCGAGCCTCTCGATACGCAGTATTTT
TRBV6-5,NA,NA,TRBJ2-7,CASRGDFFSYEQYF,TGTGCCAGCAGGGGGGACTTTTTCTCCTACGAGCAGTACTTC
TRBV24-1,NA,NA,TRBJ1-2,CATSDTAGTSSLGYTF,TGTGCCACCAGTGATACCGCAGGAACCTCTTCTCTGGGCTACACCTTC
TRBV9,NA,NA,TRBJ2-7,CASSSGVLSYEQYF,TGTGCCAGCAGCTCAGGGGTCCTCTCCTACGAGCAGTACTTC
TRBV29-1,NA,NA,TRBJ1-1,CSVGIGVGAFF,TGCAGCGTTGGAATAGGGGTTGGGGCTTTCTTT